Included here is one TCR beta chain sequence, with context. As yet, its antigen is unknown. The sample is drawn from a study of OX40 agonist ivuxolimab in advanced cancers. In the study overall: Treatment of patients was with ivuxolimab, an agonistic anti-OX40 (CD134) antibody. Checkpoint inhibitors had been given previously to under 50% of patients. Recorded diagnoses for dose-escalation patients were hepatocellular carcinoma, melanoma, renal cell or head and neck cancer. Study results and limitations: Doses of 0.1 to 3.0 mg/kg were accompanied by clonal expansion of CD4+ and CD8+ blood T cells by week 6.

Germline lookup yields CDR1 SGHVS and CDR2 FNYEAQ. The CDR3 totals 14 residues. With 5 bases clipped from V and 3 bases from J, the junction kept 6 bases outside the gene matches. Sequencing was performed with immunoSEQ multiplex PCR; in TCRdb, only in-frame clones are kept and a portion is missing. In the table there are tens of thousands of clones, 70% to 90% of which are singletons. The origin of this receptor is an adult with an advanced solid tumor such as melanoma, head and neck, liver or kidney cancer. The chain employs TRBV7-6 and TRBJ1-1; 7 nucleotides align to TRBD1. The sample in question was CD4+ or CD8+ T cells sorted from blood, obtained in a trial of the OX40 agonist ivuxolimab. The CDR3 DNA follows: TGTGCCAGCAGCCGACAGGGCGGAGACACTGAAGCTTTCTTT. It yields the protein CASSRQGGDTEAFF.